This entry lists 25 T cell receptor beta chains sequenced from one sample in a study of blood T cell repertoires in COVID-19. Clones were read by immunoSEQ multiplex PCR, and TCRdb kept only the in-frame ones, dropping some. The sample lists roughly 100,000 clones; 70% to 90% were seen once. The sample was peripheral blood. The receptors come from a human donor in a cohort sampled during active COVID-19.

CDR3 coding DNA: TGTGCCAGCATCTCAGATGTATTCTATGGGCGCATACAAGCTTTCTTT. This encodes CASISDVFYGRIQAFF. The chain couples TRBV7-9 to TRBJ1-1; D remains unclear. V lost 7 bases to trimming and J lost 9 bases, with 27 bases between them. This CDR3 region has 16 residues. Germline lookup yields CDR1 SEHNR and CDR2 FQNEAQ (reference sequence).

The chain links TRBV7-2 to TRBJ2-2; no reliable D call. CDR1 is SGHTA, CDR2 FQGNSA, per germline. The CDR3 contains 14 residues. Deletions cut 1 base from V and 6 bases from J, with 9 bases between. CDR3 sequence reads: CASSLVTIAGELFF. As DNA, the CDR3 is TGTGCCAGCAGCTTAGTCACTATAGCCGGGGAGCTGTTTTTT.

A note on this clone: This sample includes further DNA sequences coding for the same CDR3. The gene calls are TRBV7-6 and TRBJ2-7; 9 bases line up with TRBD2. Germline V gene lookup returns CDR1 SGHVS and CDR2 FNYEAQ. The V segment lost 1 base and the J segment 0 bases; nucleotides outside the gene matches: 1. The CDR3 extends over 15 amino acids. CDR3 in amino acids: CASSLVAGVSYEQYF. The CDR3 DNA follows: TGTGCCAGCAGCTTAGTAGCGGGGGTCTCCTACGAGCAGTACTTC.

The chain employs TRBV4-1 and TRBJ1-3; D unclear. V was trimmed by 0 bases and J by 3 bases, leaving 15 bases between them. CDR3 size: 17 residues. Germline CDR1 and CDR2: MGHRA and YSYEKL. CDR3 nucleotides: TGCGCCAGCAGCCAAGAAGCCCCCGGTGTATTTGGAAACACCATATATTTT. It encodes CASSQEAPGVFGNTIYF.

This sequence joins TRBV7-2 and TRBJ1-6, with D perhaps TRBD1 (5 bases). The CDR3 covers 18 residues. V lost 7 bases and J lost 0, with 19 bases in between. Germline V gene lookup returns CDR1 SGHTA and CDR2 FQGNSA. This CDR3 is CASTTLGGASSYNSPLHF. Here the CDR3 DNA reads TGTGCCAGCACCACCTTGGGAGGGGCGAGCTCCTATAATTCACCCCTCCACTTT.

The rearrangement links TRBV18 to TRBJ2-7; 10 bases agree with TRBD2. The CDR3 extends over 15 amino acids. J was trimmed by 4 bases and V by 3 bases; bases with no gene match: 6. Germline CDR1 is KGHSH and CDR2 is LQKENI. The CDR3 nucleotides are TGTGCCAGCTCACCTAACGCTAGCGGGAGTTACGAGCAGTACTTC. Its translation: CASSPNASGSYEQYF.

This sequence joins TRBV6-5 and TRBJ2-2, with TRBD1 identical over 7 bases. This CDR3 is 15 amino acids long. Germline CDR1 and CDR2: MNHEY and SVGAGI. Losses at the gene ends were 4 bases for V and 0 bases for J; bases not matched to a gene: 2. This chain's CDR3 is CASSWTGANTGELFF. The CDR3 DNA reads TGTGCCAGCAGTTGGACAGGCGCGAACACCGGGGAGCTGTTTTTT.

This rearrangement joins TRBV27 to TRBJ1-2; 7 positions match TRBD1. The V gene's germline CDR1 is MNHEY and CDR2 SMNVEV (reference sequence). The CDR3 loop spans 15 amino acids. The V segment lost 0 bases and the J segment 3 bases; nucleotides outside the gene matches: 4. The CDR3 DNA reads TGTGCCAGCAGTTTATCGACAGGGTACGACTATGGCTACACCTTC. Amino acids: CASSLSTGYDYGYTF.

This chain links TRBV29-1 with TRBJ2-1; D possibly corresponds to TRBD1 (5 bases). This CDR3 is built from 13 residues. From germline, CDR1 is SQVTM and CDR2 ANQGSEA. V shed 1 base and J shed 3 bases, with 7 bases lying between them. CDR3 sequence reads: CSVEGTLYNEQFF. DNA of the CDR3: TGCAGCGTTGAAGGGACACTCTACAATGAGCAGTTCTTC.

V and J are TRBV25-1 and TRBJ2-2; a weak D match, TRBD1 (6 bases). The CDR3 has 15 amino acids. Germline V gene data show CDR1 as MGHDK and CDR2 as SYGVNS. V lost 5 bases, J lost 1 base, and 11 bases lay in between. The CDR3 here is CASSRTDWNTGELFF. The CDR3 coding sequence is TGTGCCAGCAGTCGGACAGATTGGAACACCGGGGAGCTGTTTTTT.

The V call is TRBV28, the J call TRBJ2-7; possibly TRBD2 for D (5 bases). In germline, CDR1 is MDHEN, CDR2 SYDVKM. The CDR3 extends over 14 amino acids. V gave up 2 bases and J gave up 2 bases, with 10 bases separating them. DNA of the CDR3: TGTGCCAGCAGTTTAGAACCGGGAACCTACGAGCAGTACTTC. Its translation is CASSLEPGTYEQYF.

This clone has a count of ten or more. This sequence joins TRBV11-2 and TRBJ1-2; D is undetermined. This CDR3 is 13 amino acids long. Trimming pared 0 bases from V and 4 bases from J, leaving 6 bases between. Per germline, CDR1 SGHAT and CDR2 FQNNGV. CDR3 amino acids: CASSLDIPYGYTF. CDR3 nucleotide sequence: TGTGCCAGCAGCTTAGATATCCCCTATGGCTACACCTTC.

The rearrangement joins TRBV6-5 to TRBJ1-5; maybe TRBD1 (6 bases). The CDR3 has 14 residues. The V and J ends lost 10 bases and 4 bases respectively, with 17 bases between them. Germline V CDR1 and CDR2: MNHEY, SVGAGI. CDR3 residues: CATARGTVNQPQHF. In DNA, the CDR3 is TGTGCCACAGCAAGGGGGACGGTTAATCAGCCCCAGCATTTT.

This chain links TRBV28 with TRBJ1-1; 11 nucleotides align to TRBD1. Germline CDR1 MDHEN, CDR2 SYDVKM. The CDR3 covers 15 residues. V gave up 5 bases and J gave up 4 bases; unmatched junction bases: 6. The CDR3 DNA is TGTGCCAGCAGTACTCCCGGGACAGGGGGCACTGAAGCTTTCTTT. Translated: CASSTPGTGGTEAFF.

The rearrangement links TRBV5-1 to TRBJ2-7, with TRBD2 matching over 7 bases. V lost 0 bases, J lost 2 bases, and 5 bases stayed unmatched. CDR1 and CDR2 from the germline V gene are SGHRS and YFSETQ. The CDR3 length is 15 residues. CDR3 residues: CASSLGAAGTYEQYF. CDR3 bases: TGCGCCAGCAGCTTGGGCGCAGCGGGAACCTACGAGCAGTACTTC.

V gene TRBV5-1 combines with J gene TRBJ1-2; 9 nucleotides align to TRBD1. Germline trimming cut 1 base from V and 4 bases from J; bases unmatched to any gene: 11. Looked up from germline, CDR1 is SGHRS and CDR2 is YFSETQ. The CDR3 consists of 17 residues. The CDR3 DNA sequence: TGCGCCAGCAGCTTGCTACAGGGGGCCCCGAGTACCTATGGCTACACCTTC. This gives the protein CASSLLQGAPSTYGYTF.

The V gene is TRBV2, the J gene TRBJ2-1; TRBD1 aligns across 8 bases. J was trimmed by 10 bases and V by 9 bases; bases with no gene match: 20. This CDR3 has 16 residues. Germline V gene sequence: CDR1 SNHLY, CDR2 FYNNEI. CDR3 coding DNA: TGTGCCAGACTCTCGACACGGGACAGGCGATCGACAGAGCAGTTCTTC. Amino acids: CARLSTRDRRSTEQFF.

J is TRBJ2-3 and V is TRBV7-2; D is ambiguous. Germline V lookup: CDR1 SGHTA, CDR2 FQGNSA. This CDR3 spans 17 amino acids. V lost 5 bases and J lost 1, with 19 bases in between. CDR3 in amino acids: CASSTNPPSLGTDTQYF. The CDR3 DNA sequence: TGTGCCAGCAGCACCAACCCCCCTAGTCTGGGCACAGATACGCAGTATTTT. The whole variable domain, remainder taken from reference TRBV7-2 and TRBJ2-3, is GAGVSQSPSNKVTEKGKDVELRCDPISGHTALYWYRQSLGQGLEFLIYFQGNSAPDKSGLPSDRFSAERTGGSVSTLTIQRTQQEDSAVYLCASSTNPPSLGTDTQYFGPGTRLTVL.

J is TRBJ2-3 and V is TRBV2; maybe TRBD1 (6 bases). Trimming shortened V by 4 bases and J by 1 base, and 12 bases separated the two germline ends. From germline, CDR1 is SNHLY and CDR2 FYNNEI. CDR3 length: 15 amino acids. CDR3 in amino acids: CASSAGTLGTDTQYF. Here the CDR3 DNA reads TGTGCCAGCAGTGCCGGGACACTCGGCACAGATACGCAGTATTTT.

CDR3 sequence reads: CASSQDLLQPQHF. The CDR3, as DNA: TGTGCCAGCAGCCAAGACTTATTACAGCCCCAGCATTTT. The chain combines TRBV4-2 with TRBJ1-5; D ambiguous. V was shortened by 0 bases and J by 7 bases, with 7 bases between the two germline ends. Germline V gene lookup returns CDR1 LGHNA and CDR2 YNFKEQ. This CDR3 contains 13 residues.

This sequence joins TRBV30 and TRBJ2-3, with D tentatively TRBD2 (6 bases). CDR1 is GTSNPN, CDR2 SVGIG, per germline (reference sequence). This CDR3 region has 14 residues. In DNA, the CDR3 is TGTGCATTGACTAAACTAAGGGGAGGAGATACGCAGTATTTT. Translating gives CALTKLRGGDTQYF.

The chain joins TRBV3-1 (or the pseudogene TRBV3-2) to TRBJ2-1; 10 bases are a match to TRBD2. The V segment lost 1 base and the J segment 3 bases; nucleotides outside the gene matches: 6. The CDR3 covers 17 residues. In germline, CDR1 is LGHDT, CDR2 YNNKEL (reference sequence). The CDR3 protein is CASSQGLAGVFYNEQFF. CDR3 bases: TGTGCCAGCAGCCAAGGTCTAGCGGGAGTGTTCTACAATGAGCAGTTCTTC.

J is TRBJ2-2 and V is TRBV9; the match to TRBD2 covers 9 bases. V lost 1 base and J lost 2; bases outside the gene matches: 3. The CDR3 totals 16 residues. Germline V CDR1 and CDR2: SGDLS, YYNGEE. CDR3 sequence reads: CASSVRGRGNTGELFF. Written as DNA, the CDR3 is TGTGCCAGCAGCGTACGCGGGAGGGGAAACACCGGGGAGCTGTTTTTT.

The rearrangement uses TRBV7-7 and TRBJ2-1; 7 positions match TRBD2. Germline lookup yields CDR1 SSHAT and CDR2 FNYEAQ (reference sequence). Germline trimming cut 0 bases from V and 4 bases from J; bases unmatched to any gene: 6. This CDR3 comprises 16 residues. CDR3 loop: CASSLAVGGPYNEQFF. The CDR3 nucleotides read TGTGCCAGCAGCTTAGCGGTGGGAGGGCCTTACAATGAGCAGTTCTTC.

The CDR3 region is CASSLVRRADIQYF. The CDR3 DNA reads TGTGCCAGCAGCTTGGTCAGGAGGGCGGACATTCAGTACTTC. The rearrangement uses TRBV5-5 and TRBJ2-4, with D perhaps matching TRBD2 (6 bases). V was pared by 0 bases and J by 8 bases, with 12 bases between. This CDR3 contains 14 residues. The germline CDR1 and CDR2 sequences are SGHKS and YYEKEE (reference sequence).